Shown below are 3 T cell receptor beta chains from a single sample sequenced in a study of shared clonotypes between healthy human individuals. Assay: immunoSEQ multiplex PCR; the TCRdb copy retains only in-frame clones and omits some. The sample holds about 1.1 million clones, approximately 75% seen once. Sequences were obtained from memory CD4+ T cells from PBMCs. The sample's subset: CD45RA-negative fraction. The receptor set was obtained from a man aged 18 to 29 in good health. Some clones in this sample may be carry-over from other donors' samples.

The CDR3 DNA is TGCGCCAGCAGCTTGGCCACCAGGCGGGAGACCCAGTACTTC. Translating gives CASSLATRRETQYF. This chain uses TRBV5-1 with TRBJ2-5; D uncertain. The CDR3 runs 14 residues. Germline CDR1 and CDR2: SGHRS and YFSETQ. V gave up 0 bases and J gave up 5 bases, with 11 bases separating them.

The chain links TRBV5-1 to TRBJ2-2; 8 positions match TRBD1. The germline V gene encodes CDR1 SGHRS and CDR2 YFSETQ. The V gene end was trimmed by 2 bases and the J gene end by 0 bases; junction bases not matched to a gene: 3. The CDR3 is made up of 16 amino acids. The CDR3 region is CASSFLTGANTGELFF. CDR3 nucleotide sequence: TGCGCCAGCAGCTTTCTGACAGGGGCGAACACCGGGGAGCTGTTTTTT.

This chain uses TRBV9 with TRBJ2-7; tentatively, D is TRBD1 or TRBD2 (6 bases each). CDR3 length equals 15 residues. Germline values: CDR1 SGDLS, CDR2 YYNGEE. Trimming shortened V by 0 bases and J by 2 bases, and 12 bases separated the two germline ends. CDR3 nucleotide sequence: TGTGCCAGCAGCGTAGGAGAAGGGGGGCCCTACGAGCAGTACTTC. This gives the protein CASSVGEGGPYEQYF.